These 11 T cell receptor beta chains share one sample of origin, sequenced in a study of patients and donors after allogeneic stem cell transplantation. Via MiXCR, TCRdb re-called the RT-PCR reads, giving one row per CDR3 protein. The table records approximately 170,000 distinct CDR3 sequences, more than 20% of them present only once. The sequenced sample was blood, either unsorted or a sorted T cell fraction (not recorded which). Receptors originate from a human donor who was either an allogeneic HSCT recipient or a stem cell or donor lymphocyte infusion donor (not recorded which). It is not recorded whose cells these are; they may come from a transplant donor.

This clonotype showed up many times. The J gene is TRBJ1-5, the V gene TRBV7-6; possible D gene TRBD1, 5 bases. V gave up 1 base and J gave up 7 bases, with 17 bases separating them. CDR1 is SGHVS and CDR2 is FNYEAQ in the germline V gene. The CDR3 runs to 16 residues. The CDR3 DNA sequence: TGTGCCAGCAGCTTAGGTCGGCATCAGGGCGGACAGCCCCAGCATTTT. It specifies CASSLGRHQGGQPQHF.

In its sample, this clonotype was seen once. The V call is TRBV29-1, the J call TRBJ1-1; no clear D gene. This CDR3 is 13 amino acids long. Germline values: CDR1 SQVTM, CDR2 ANQGSEA. Between the trimmed V and J ends, which lost 6 bases and 5 bases, there was a span of 16 bases. CDR3 residues: CSVLGPEGTEAFF. As DNA, the CDR3 is TGCAGCGTCCTAGGACCAGAAGGGACTGAAGCTTTCTTT.

The chain combines TRBV4-3 with TRBJ2-3; unclear D gene. V was cut by 0 bases and J by 6 bases, with 16 bases left in between. Germline loops: CDR1 LGHNA, CDR2 YSLEER. The CDR3 loop spans 16 amino acids. CDR3 sequence (DNA): TGCGCCAGCAGCCAAGATTTTCGTAGGATATCCGATACGCAGTATTTT. Its translation is CASSQDFRRISDTQYF.

This clonotype has a handful of counts. Written as DNA, the CDR3 is TGTGCCACCAGTGGCCCCGTTACACACCTCTCCTACAATGAGCAGTTCTTC. This sequence encodes CATSGPVTHLSYNEQFF. The chain has TRBV24-1 and TRBJ2-1, with D unresolved. Trimming removed 5 bases at V and 0 bases at J, with 16 bases between. Germline-derived CDR1 and CDR2 are KGHDR and SFDVKD. The CDR3 is 17 residues long.

This clonotype was counted only a few times. The V gene is TRBV7-2, the J gene TRBJ2-2, with D uncertain. The CDR3 consists of 12 residues. The V end was cut by 0 bases, the J end by 7 bases, with 3 bases between. Germline CDR1 reads SGHTA; CDR2 reads FQGNSA. CDR3 in DNA: TGTGCCAGCAGCTTAGCAGTCGGGGAGCTGTTTTTT. Translation gives CASSLAVGELFF.

At least ten counts were recorded for this clonotype. The chain joins TRBV6-2 or TRBV6-3 to TRBJ1-5; D remains ambiguous. Germline-derived CDR1 and CDR2 are MNHEY and SVGEGT. The CDR3 is 14 residues long. V shed 6 bases and J shed 3 bases, with 12 bases lying between them. The CDR3 here is CASSFIRLNQPQHF. As DNA, the CDR3 is TGTGCCAGCAGCTTTATTCGTCTCAATCAGCCCCAGCATTTT.

This chain uses TRBV14 with TRBJ2-1; 8 bases agree with TRBD2. V trimming: 7 bases; J trimming: 9 bases; junction bases outside the gene matches: 11. Per the germline V gene, CDR1 is SGHDN and CDR2 is FVKESK. The CDR3 is 14 amino acids. In nucleotides, the CDR3 is TGTGCCAGCAAGGGAGCGGGAGTTGGGCCTGAGCAGTTCTTC. Translating it yields CASKGAGVGPEQFF.

This clonotype was counted many times. The rearrangement joins TRBV5-1 to TRBJ1-1; D is unresolved. Trimming removed 1 base from V and 1 base from J, with 11 bases in between. Germline V gene data show CDR1 as SGHRS and CDR2 as YFSETQ. CDR3 length equals 15 residues. This CDR3 reads CASSLSSGPNTEAFF. For the CDR3, the DNA is TGCGCCAGCAGCTTGTCCTCGGGTCCGAACACTGAAGCTTTCTTT.

This clonotype was recorded a few times. V is TRBV24-1 and J is TRBJ1-5, with TRBD1 matching over 7 bases. This CDR3 has 18 amino acids. Germline CDR1 and CDR2: KGHDR and SFDVKD. With 0 bases clipped from V and 0 bases from J, the junction kept 7 bases outside the gene matches. This chain's CDR3 is CATSDLGQARYSNQPQHF. Written as DNA, the CDR3 is TGTGCCACCAGTGATTTGGGACAGGCCAGATATAGCAATCAGCCCCAGCATTTT.

On this clonotype itself: The junction departs from the called germline gene at one end, perhaps through a read error. This rearrangement joins TRBV18 to TRBJ2-3; tentatively, D is TRBD1 (5 bases). Germline V gives CDR1 KGHSH, CDR2 LQKENI. The CDR3 sequence is 14 residues long. The CDR3 DNA follows: TGTGCCAGCTCACCACTCAGGGATAGAGATACGCAGTATTTC. Its protein is CASSPLRDRDTQYF.

The chain links TRBV3-1 to TRBJ2-1; 7 bases are a match to TRBD1. Germline CDR1 and CDR2: LGHDT and YNNKEL (reference sequence). V lost 3 bases, J lost 7 bases, and 3 bases stayed unmatched. The CDR3 spans 13 residues. CDR3 amino acids: CASSQGQRNEQFF. DNA for the CDR3: TGTGCCAGCAGCCAGGGACAGCGGAATGAGCAGTTCTTC.